These T cell receptor beta chains were read from a single sample in a study of T-cell memory formation after mild COVID-19. TCRdb re-derived calls from the 5' RACE reads in MiXCR, one entry per CDR3 protein. The table lists 450,000 to 700,000 distinct CDR3 sequences, over 15% of them singletons. Sequenced material: PBMCs or a T cell subset sorted from them (not recorded which). These TCRs come from an adult woman who had mild COVID-19 (a few samples of this study predate the infection). Cell type and time point are not known. CDR3s include the opening cysteine and the closing phenylalanine or tryptophan. A D gene is named only where the DNA matches it firmly. Some rows have no size entry. The others give once, few or many, or a class for an expanded clone.

d_gene,v_gene,j_gene,abundance,CDR3nt,CDR3aa
-,TRBV5-1,TRBJ1-4,few,TGCGCCAGCAGCTGGTATATGGAGCCAGTCGAGGAAAAACTGTTTTTT,CASSWYMEPVEEKLFF
-,TRBV20-1,TRBJ1-5,-,TGCAGTGCTAAGAGGGAAGACCAGCCCCAGCATTTT,CSAKREDQPQHF
TRBD2,TRBV12-3/TRBV12-4,TRBJ2-1,-,TGTGCCAGCAGTCCCCGGACTAGCGGATTTCCCGCTGCTGAGCAGTTCTTC,CASSPRTSGFPAAEQFF
TRBD1,TRBV10-3,TRBJ1-3,-,TGTGCCATCAGTGAGGACCCCAGACAGGGTGGAAACACCATATATTTT,CAISEDPRQGGNTIYF
TRBD2,TRBV11-2,TRBJ2-3,few,TGTGCCAGCAGCTTCACTAGCGGCTTCACAGATACGCAGTATTTT,CASSFTSGFTDTQYF
-,TRBV6-6,TRBJ2-5,-,TGTGCCAGCAGTTACTATAAGAAACAAGAGACCCAGTACTTC,CASSYYKKQETQYF
-,TRBV6-2/TRBV6-3,TRBJ2-2,few,TGTGCCAGCAGTCGTAACGGGGCAACCGGGGAGCTGTTTTTT,CASSRNGATGELFF
-,TRBV7-9,TRBJ2-7,-,TGTGCCAGCAGCTCACTAGGACAGCACGAGCAGTACTTC,CASSSLGQHEQYF
-,TRBV15,TRBJ1-1,few,TGTGCCACCAGCAGGACAAGTGGAATCAGAAACACTGAAGCTTTCTTT,CATSRTSGIRNTEAFF
-,TRBV12-3/TRBV12-4,TRBJ1-5,-,TGTGCCAGCAGTTTAGGCGATGGGGGGCAGCCCCAGCATTTT,CASSLGDGGQPQHF
-,TRBV5-1,TRBJ2-1,few,TGCGCCAGCAGCTTCGGAAGGTACAATGAGCAGTTCTTC,CASSFGRYNEQFF
-,TRBV6-5,TRBJ1-1,-,TGTGCCAGCAGTTACGGGGAGATGAACACTGAAGCTTTCTTT,CASSYGEMNTEAFF
-,TRBV7-8,TRBJ1-2,-,TGTGCCAGCAGCCTCCCAGGCAGTCCTAACTATGGCTACACCTTC,CASSLPGSPNYGYTF
-,TRBV20-1,TRBJ2-5,few,TGCAGTGCTAGAGCGGGCCAGCGATCGGAGACCCAGTACTTC,CSARAGQRSETQYF
TRBD1,TRBV29-1,TRBJ1-2,few,TGCAGCGTTGAAGATATTTTTCGAAAGCCGGGACAGCTGTACTATGGCTACACCTTC,CSVEDIFRKPGQLYYGYTF
TRBD1,TRBV30,TRBJ2-3,-,TGTGCCTCAACAGGGGGCTGGACAGATACGCAGTATTTT,CASTGGWTDTQYF
-,TRBV7-6,TRBJ1-1,-,TGTGCCAGCAGCGGACCTCTACAGGGTCCTAACCAGGACAACACTGAAGCTTTCTTT,CASSGPLQGPNQDNTEAFF
-,TRBV12-3/TRBV12-4,TRBJ2-2,many,TGTGCCAGCAGCAGCCGGGCCCCTAACACCGGGGAGCTGTTTTTT,CASSSRAPNTGELFF